These 28 T cell receptor beta chains were sequenced from one sample in a study of blood T cell repertoires in COVID-19. TCRdb's copy holds only in-frame clones and misses some; the assay was immunoSEQ multiplex PCR. The sample has some 260,000 clones; around 88% are singletons. Sequencing was done on a sample of PBMCs or T cells enriched from blood (not recorded which). These receptors originate from a man aged 40-50 years who had recovered from COVID-19.

Only a few counts were recorded for this clone. The chain combines TRBV7-3 with TRBJ2-2; 9 bases fit TRBD1. Losses at the gene ends were 2 bases for V and 6 bases for J; bases not matched to a gene: 7. Per germline, CDR1 SGHTA and CDR2 FQGTGA. The CDR3 has 16 amino acids. For the CDR3, the DNA is TGTGCCAGCAGCTTAGCCCGACAGGGGGTCGCCGGGGAGCTGTTTTTT. It translates to CASSLARQGVAGELFF. The full variable domain, in which reference TRBV7-3 and TRBJ2-2 provide the parts outside the CDR3, is GAGVSQTPSNKVTEKGKYVELRCDPISGHTALYWYRQSLGQGPEFLIYFQGTGAADDSGLPNDRFFAVRPEGSVSTLKIQRTERGDSAVYLCASSLARQGVAGELFFGEGSRLTVL.

The V gene is TRBV5-1, the J gene TRBJ2-1, with 11 bases that match TRBD2. The CDR3 loop spans 16 amino acids. Germline trimming cut 1 base from V and 6 bases from J; bases unmatched to any gene: 6. Germline V gene sequence: CDR1 SGHRS, CDR2 YFSETQ. The CDR3 loop is CASSLPGLADLNEQFF. The DNA for the CDR3 is TGCGCCAGCAGCTTGCCGGGACTAGCGGACCTCAATGAGCAGTTCTTC.

This clone was seen once. This chain joins TRBV12-3 or TRBV12-4 and TRBJ1-1; 7 nucleotides align to TRBD1. J lost 8 bases, V lost 6 bases, and 3 bases had no gene match. This CDR3 comprises 11 residues. The CDR3 loop is CASSQDREAFF. In DNA form, the CDR3 reads TGTGCCAGCAGCCAGGACAGGGAAGCTTTCTTT.

The chain uses TRBV28 and TRBJ1-2; D may be TRBD1 (6 bases). Germline V gene data show CDR1 as MDHEN and CDR2 as SYDVKM. Trimming pared 3 bases from V and 4 bases from J, leaving 12 bases between. The CDR3 has 14 amino acids. The CDR3 is CASSFGQQTYGYTF. CDR3 DNA: TGTGCCAGCAGTTTTGGACAGCAAACCTATGGCTACACCTTC.

The gene calls are TRBV5-4 and TRBJ1-1, with 9 nucleotides matching TRBD1. This CDR3 spans 15 amino acids. The germline CDR1 and CDR2 sequences are SGHNT and YYREEE (reference sequence). With V trimmed by 3 bases and J by 5 bases, 8 bases remained unmatched. The CDR3 coding sequence is TGTGCCAGCAGCTCACCCGGACAGGGGAGGACTGAAGCTTTCTTT. Its translation is CASSSPGQGRTEAFF. Combining the CDR3 with reference TRBV5-4 and TRBJ1-1 gives the whole variable domain ETGVTQSPTHLIKTRGQQVTLRCSSQSGHNTVSWYQQALGQGPQFIFQYYREEENGRGNFPPRFSGLQFPNYSSELNVNALELDDSALYLCASSSPGQGRTEAFFGQGTRLTVV.

This rearrangement joins TRBV6-5 to TRBJ2-7; TRBD1 might be the D (6 bases). CDR3 length equals 15 residues. CDR1 is MNHEY, CDR2 SVGAGI, per germline. Trimming took 2 bases from V and 4 from J, leaving 15 bases between them. CDR3 amino acids: CASSYTRQDKYEQYF. DNA for the CDR3: TGTGCCAGCAGTTACACTCGACAGGATAAGTACGAGCAGTACTTC.

The chain joins TRBV10-1 to TRBJ1-1; D perhaps matches TRBD1 (6 bases). Looked up from germline, CDR1 is WNHNN and CDR2 is SYGVQD (reference sequence). The CDR3 is made up of 14 amino acids. Trimming took off 2 bases at V and 0 bases at J, with 7 bases between the two ends. DNA of the CDR3: TGCGCCAGCAGTGAGGGACAGATGAACACTGAAGCTTTCTTT. Its translation: CASSEGQMNTEAFF.

The genes are TRBV20-1 and TRBJ2-5; D gene unclear. V lost 1 base and J 4 bases, leaving 4 bases between the germline ends. The CDR3 totals 11 residues. CDR1 and CDR2 from the germline V gene are DFQATT and SNEGSKA (reference sequence). The CDR3 reads CSARAGETQYF. DNA of the CDR3: TGCAGTGCTAGAGCGGGAGAGACCCAGTACTTC.

V usage is TRBV9 and J usage is TRBJ1-4, with TRBD1 as a possible D gene (6 bases). With 1 base removed from V and 8 bases from J, the gap between germline ends came to 12 bases. The CDR3 is 14 amino acids. From germline, CDR1 is SGDLS and CDR2 YYNGEE. In DNA, the CDR3 is TGTGCCAGCAGCGTATCCGGGACATCCGAAAAACTGTTTTTT. Amino acid sequence: CASSVSGTSEKLFF.

V is TRBV9 and J is TRBJ2-5, with 7 bases that match TRBD1. The V gene end was trimmed by 4 bases and the J gene end by 3 bases; junction bases not matched to a gene: 12. Germline CDR1 reads SGDLS; CDR2 reads YYNGEE. CDR3 length: 16 residues. This CDR3 reads CASSPGKGQPKETQYF. CDR3 DNA: TGTGCCAGCAGCCCCGGCAAGGGACAGCCCAAAGAGACCCAGTACTTC.

The rearrangement links TRBV11-1 to TRBJ1-2; 8 bases align to TRBD1. The germline V gene encodes CDR1 SGHAT and CDR2 FQDESV (reference sequence). The CDR3 extends over 15 amino acids. The V gene end was trimmed by 5 bases and the J gene end by 6 bases; junction bases not matched to a gene: 11. CDR3 amino acids: CASSLGPQGQDGYTF. The DNA of the CDR3 is TGTGCCAGCAGCCTTGGCCCTCAGGGACAGGATGGCTACACCTTC.

The CDR3: CASSPPKLGLAGSPEETQYF. CDR3 DNA: TGTGCCAGCTCACCACCGAAGCTAGGACTAGCGGGCTCCCCTGAGGAGACCCAGTACTTC. The V and J genes are TRBV18 and TRBJ2-5; TRBD2 matches 11 bases. Germline trimming cut 0 bases from V and 5 bases from J; bases unmatched to any gene: 17. CDR3 length equals 20 residues. Germline V lookup: CDR1 KGHSH, CDR2 LQKENI. Supplemented by reference TRBV18 and TRBJ2-5, the full variable domain reads NAGVMQNPRHLVRRRGQEARLRCSPMKGHSHVYWYRQLPEEGLKFMVYLQKENIIDESGMPKERFSAEFPKEGPSILRIQQVVRGDSAAYFCASSPPKLGLAGSPEETQYFGPGTRLLVL.

J is TRBJ1-1 and V is TRBV11-3; 9 bases line up with TRBD1. V shed 5 bases and J 2 bases; nucleotides not matched to a gene: 9. Germline CDR1 SGHNT, CDR2 YENEEA. The CDR3 runs 16 residues. The CDR3, as DNA: TGTGCCAGCAGCCAATTCGGACAGGGGCGAAACACTGAAGCTTTCTTT. It codes for CASSQFGQGRNTEAFF.

J is TRBJ2-7 and V is TRBV3-1 (or the pseudogene TRBV3-2); no definite D call. This CDR3 has 17 amino acids. Trimming pared 0 bases from V and 0 bases from J, leaving 15 bases between. Germline-derived CDR1 and CDR2 are LGHDT and YNNKEL (reference sequence). CDR3 nucleotides: TGTGCCAGCAGCCAAGATCTACGTCAGGCTGACTCCTACGAGCAGTACTTC. Amino acid sequence: CASSQDLRQADSYEQYF.

V is TRBV19 and J is TRBJ1-4, with D maybe TRBD1 (5 bases). V dropped 3 bases and J dropped 5 bases, with 19 bases sitting between them. Germline V CDR1 and CDR2: LNHDA, SQIVND (reference sequence). The CDR3 has 17 amino acids. The CDR3 spells CASSMVAQWGQNEKLFF. CDR3 nucleotide sequence: TGTGCCAGTAGTATGGTCGCGCAGTGGGGCCAAAATGAAAAACTGTTTTTT.

This clone was detected once. This chain uses TRBV7-9 with TRBJ2-3; 9 nucleotides match TRBD1. The CDR3 is 17 residues long. Germline-derived CDR1 and CDR2 are SEHNR and FQNEAQ (reference sequence). J was trimmed by 4 bases and V by 2 bases; bases with no gene match: 10. Here the CDR3 DNA reads TGTGCCAGCAGCTTAACACCGGGACAGGGAGGTCCAGATACGCAGTATTTT. Translated, it gives CASSLTPGQGGPDTQYF.

This sequence joins TRBV10-3 and TRBJ1-6; the D gene is possibly TRBD1 (5 bases). CDR1 is ENHRY and CDR2 is SYGVKD in the germline V gene. This CDR3 region has 17 residues. The germline V and J ends were trimmed by 0 bases and 7 bases, with 16 bases remaining between them. The chain's CDR3 is CAISESEGKGNNSPLHF. The CDR3 DNA reads as TGTGCCATCAGTGAGTCGGAAGGGAAGGGGAACAATTCACCCCTCCACTTT.

V usage is TRBV6-5 and J usage is TRBJ2-1, with 7 bases aligning to TRBD2. Germline V gene sequence: CDR1 MNHEY, CDR2 SVGAGI. Germline trimming cut 5 bases from V and 3 bases from J; bases unmatched to any gene: 4. The CDR3 sequence is 14 residues long. CDR3 DNA sequence: TGTGCCAGCAGTCTTAGCGGGTTCTACAATGAGCAGTTCTTC. The encoded protein is CASSLSGFYNEQFF.

The chain has TRBV28 and TRBJ2-1, with D perhaps matching TRBD1 (5 bases). This CDR3 has 17 amino acids. V was trimmed by 7 bases and J by 0 bases, leaving 19 bases between them. CDR1 is MDHEN, CDR2 SYDVKM, per germline. DNA for the CDR3: TGTGCCAGCACCCTCTCTGGGGCAGGGCCCTCCTACAATGAGCAGTTCTTC. Amino acid sequence: CASTLSGAGPSYNEQFF.

V gene TRBV3-1 (or the pseudogene TRBV3-2) combines with J gene TRBJ2-1; TRBD1 matches 9 bases. Losses at the gene ends were 1 base for V and 10 bases for J; bases not matched to a gene: 5. The V gene's germline CDR1 is LGHDT and CDR2 YNNKEL (reference sequence). The CDR3 extends over 14 amino acids. CDR3 protein: CASSQGTGAIEQFF. CDR3 sequence (DNA): TGTGCCAGCAGCCAAGGGACAGGGGCGATAGAGCAGTTCTTC.

This rearrangement joins TRBV7-3 to TRBJ2-1; the D gene is possibly TRBD1 (6 bases). V lost 4 bases, J lost 0 bases, and 13 bases lay in between. Germline lookup yields CDR1 SGHTA and CDR2 FQGTGA. This CDR3 spans 16 amino acids. CDR3 sequence (DNA): TGTGCCAGCAGCTCCAGGACAGTCAGCTCCTACAATGAGCAGTTCTTC. Translated, it gives CASSSRTVSSYNEQFF.

The chain combines TRBV7-9 with TRBJ2-2; D unclear. CDR1 SEHNR and CDR2 FQNEAQ come from the germline V gene (reference sequence). This CDR3 has 16 residues. The V and J ends lost 1 base and 7 bases respectively, with 16 bases between them. The CDR3 DNA sequence: TGTGCCAGCAGCTTAGGTCTGCTTAGCCCCGACGGGGAGCTGTTTTTT. Encoded protein: CASSLGLLSPDGELFF.

The chain carries TRBV9 and TRBJ1-2; 9 bases map to TRBD1. CDR3 length: 15 residues. The V segment lost 0 bases and the J segment 4 bases; nucleotides outside the gene matches: 4. CDR1 SGDLS and CDR2 YYNGEE come from the germline V gene. CDR3 nucleotide sequence: TGTGCCAGCAGCGTAGGGACAGGGGAAACCTATGGCTACACCTTC. It encodes CASSVGTGETYGYTF.

V gene TRBV5-4 combines with J gene TRBJ2-7, with TRBD1 matching over 9 bases. The germline V gene encodes CDR1 SGHNT and CDR2 YYREEE (reference sequence). Losses at the gene ends were 0 bases for V and 2 bases for J; bases not matched to a gene: 0. The CDR3 is made up of 14 amino acids. CDR3 nucleotides: TGTGCCAGCAGCTTGGACAGGGGGCCCTACGAGCAGTACTTC. Its translation: CASSLDRGPYEQYF.

J is TRBJ1-6 and V is TRBV6-5; D is uncertain. V lost 2 bases and J 6 bases, leaving 8 bases between the germline ends. CDR1 is MNHEY and CDR2 is SVGAGI in the germline V gene. The CDR3 spans 14 residues. DNA of the CDR3: TGTGCCAGCAGTTACACTACTATTAATTCACCCCTCCACTTT. It encodes CASSYTTINSPLHF.

This clone has a single count. This chain joins TRBV15 and TRBJ2-5, with 8 bases fitting TRBD2. The germline CDR1 and CDR2 sequences are LNHNV and YYDKDF (reference sequence). There are 14 residues in the CDR3. The V gene end was trimmed by 2 bases and the J gene end by 5 bases; junction bases not matched to a gene: 4. The CDR3 bases are TGTGCCACCAGCAGATTAGGACTAGCCGAGACCCAGTACTTC. Translation gives CATSRLGLAETQYF.

J is TRBJ2-3 and V is TRBV19, with 8 bases identical to TRBD2. Germline V CDR1 and CDR2: LNHDA, SQIVND (reference sequence). The CDR3 sequence is 19 residues long. Trimming cost V 2 bases and J 2 bases; bases outside gene matches: 15. CDR3 sequence: CASSIRLRSSGSNTDTQYF. CDR3 bases: TGTGCCAGTAGTATAAGGCTTCGGTCTAGCGGGTCTAACACAGATACGCAGTATTTT.

The J gene is TRBJ2-3, the V gene TRBV30; 11 bases agree with TRBD2. The junction had 6 bases not matched to a gene; V was cut back by 5 bases and J by 2 bases. There are 15 residues in the CDR3. The V gene's germline CDR1 is GTSNPN and CDR2 SVGIG (reference sequence). CDR3 residues: CAWGWTSGFTDTQYF. The DNA of the CDR3 is TGTGCCTGGGGGTGGACTAGCGGGTTCACAGATACGCAGTATTTT.